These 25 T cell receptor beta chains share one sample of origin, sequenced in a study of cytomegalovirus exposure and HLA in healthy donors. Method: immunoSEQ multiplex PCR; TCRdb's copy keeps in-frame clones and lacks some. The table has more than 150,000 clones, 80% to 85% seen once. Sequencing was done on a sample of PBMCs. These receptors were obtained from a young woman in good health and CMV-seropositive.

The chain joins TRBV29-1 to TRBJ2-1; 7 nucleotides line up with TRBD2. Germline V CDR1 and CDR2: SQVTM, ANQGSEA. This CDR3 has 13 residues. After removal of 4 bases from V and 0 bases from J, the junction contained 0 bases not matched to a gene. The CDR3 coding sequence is TGCAGCGTTGCGGGGGGCTCCTACAATGAGCAGTTCTTC. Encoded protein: CSVAGGSYNEQFF.

The chain's CDR3 is CASGLSHSGGTTYGYTF. The DNA for the CDR3 is TGTGCTAGTGGTTTGTCCCATTCGGGGGGGACGACCTATGGCTACACCTTC. The rearrangement uses TRBV12-5 and TRBJ1-2, with D perhaps TRBD1 (5 bases). Looked up from germline, CDR1 is LGHNT and CDR2 is FRNRAP. V was pared by 2 bases and J by 4 bases, with 20 bases between. The CDR3 spans 17 residues. Complete variable domain (other parts from reference TRBV12-5 and TRBJ1-2): DARVTQTPRHKVTEMGQEVTMRCQPILGHNTVFWYRQTMMQGLELLAYFRNRAPLDDSGMPKDRFSAEMPDATLATLKIQPSEPRDSAVYFCASGLSHSGGTTYGYTFGSGTRLTVV.

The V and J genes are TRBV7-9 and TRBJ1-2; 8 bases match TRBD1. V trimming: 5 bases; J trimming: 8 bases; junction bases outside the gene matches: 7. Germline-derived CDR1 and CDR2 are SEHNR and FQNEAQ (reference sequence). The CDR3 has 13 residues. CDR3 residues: CASSHGTGVGYTF. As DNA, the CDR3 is TGTGCCAGCAGCCATGGGACAGGTGTAGGCTACACCTTC.

Here the CDR3 reads CASSAQGRHEQYF. The CDR3 DNA reads TGTGCCAGCAGTGCACAGGGGAGGCACGAGCAGTACTTC. The chain uses TRBV2 and TRBJ2-7, with D maybe TRBD1 (7 bases). In germline, CDR1 is SNHLY, CDR2 FYNNEI. This CDR3 spans 13 amino acids. The ends were cut back, 4 bases at V and 5 bases at J, with 12 bases in the middle.

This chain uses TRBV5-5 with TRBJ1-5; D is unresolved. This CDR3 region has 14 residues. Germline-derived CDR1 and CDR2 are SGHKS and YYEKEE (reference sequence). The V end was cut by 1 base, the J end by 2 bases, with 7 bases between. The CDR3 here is CASSLYVGNQPQHF. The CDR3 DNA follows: TGTGCCAGCAGCTTGTATGTTGGCAATCAGCCCCAGCATTTT.

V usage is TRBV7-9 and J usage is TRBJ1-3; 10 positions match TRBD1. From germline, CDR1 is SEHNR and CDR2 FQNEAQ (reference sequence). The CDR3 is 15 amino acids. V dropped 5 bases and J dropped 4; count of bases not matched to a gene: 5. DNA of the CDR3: TGTGCCAGCAGCAGATCGGGACAGGGGGGAAACACCATATATTTT. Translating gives CASSRSGQGGNTIYF.

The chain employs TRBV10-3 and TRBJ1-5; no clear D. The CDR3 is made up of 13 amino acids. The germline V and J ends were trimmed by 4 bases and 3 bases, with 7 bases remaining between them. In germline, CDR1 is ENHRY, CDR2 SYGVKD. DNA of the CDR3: TGTGCCATCAGTGCGGCGGACAATCAGCCCCAGCATTTT. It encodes CAISAADNQPQHF.

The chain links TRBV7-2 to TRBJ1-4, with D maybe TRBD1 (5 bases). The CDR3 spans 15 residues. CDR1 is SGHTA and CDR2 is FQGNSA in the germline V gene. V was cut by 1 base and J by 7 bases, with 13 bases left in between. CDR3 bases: TGTGCCAGCAGCTTAGATGGGCAGGGAAGTGAAAAACTGTTTTTT. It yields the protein CASSLDGQGSEKLFF.

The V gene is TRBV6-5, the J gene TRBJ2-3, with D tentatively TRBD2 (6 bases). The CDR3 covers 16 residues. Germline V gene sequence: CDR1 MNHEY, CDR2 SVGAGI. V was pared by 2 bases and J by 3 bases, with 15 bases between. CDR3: CASSYAGNLPTDTQYF. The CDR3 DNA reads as TGTGCCAGCAGTTACGCGGGAAATTTACCTACAGATACGCAGTATTTT.

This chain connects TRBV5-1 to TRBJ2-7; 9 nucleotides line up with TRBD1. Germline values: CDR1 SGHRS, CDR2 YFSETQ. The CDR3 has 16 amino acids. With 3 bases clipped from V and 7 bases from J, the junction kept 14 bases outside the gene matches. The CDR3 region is CASSSSRDRVTGEQYF. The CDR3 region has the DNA TGCGCCAGCAGCTCATCCCGGGACAGGGTTACAGGGGAGCAGTACTTC. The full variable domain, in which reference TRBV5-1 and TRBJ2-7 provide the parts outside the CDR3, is KAGVTQTPRYLIKTRGQQVTLSCSPISGHRSVSWYQQTPGQGLQFLFEYFSETQRNKGNFPGRFSGRQFSNSRSEMNVSTLELGDSALYLCASSSSRDRVTGEQYFGPGTRLTVT.

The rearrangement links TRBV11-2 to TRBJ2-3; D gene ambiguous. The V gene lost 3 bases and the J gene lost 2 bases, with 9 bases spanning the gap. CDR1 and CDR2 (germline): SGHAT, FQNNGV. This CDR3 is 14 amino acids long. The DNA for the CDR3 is TGTGCCAGCAGCTTGGGCACCTACACAGATACGCAGTATTTT. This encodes CASSLGTYTDTQYF.

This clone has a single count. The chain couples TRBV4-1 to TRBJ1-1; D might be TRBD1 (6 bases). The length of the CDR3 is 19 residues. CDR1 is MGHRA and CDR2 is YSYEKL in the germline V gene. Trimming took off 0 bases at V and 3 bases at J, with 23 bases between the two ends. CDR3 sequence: CASSQDSLLAQGKDTEAFF. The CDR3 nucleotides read TGCGCCAGCAGCCAAGATTCTCTTTTAGCCCAGGGGAAGGACACTGAAGCTTTCTTT.

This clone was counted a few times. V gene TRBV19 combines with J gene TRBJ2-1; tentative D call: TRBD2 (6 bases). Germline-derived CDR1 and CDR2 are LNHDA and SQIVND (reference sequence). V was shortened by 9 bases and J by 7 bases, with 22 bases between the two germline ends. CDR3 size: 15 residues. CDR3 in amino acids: CASQELGLRRNEQFF. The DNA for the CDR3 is TGTGCCAGCCAAGAGTTGGGACTGCGTAGGAATGAGCAGTTCTTC.

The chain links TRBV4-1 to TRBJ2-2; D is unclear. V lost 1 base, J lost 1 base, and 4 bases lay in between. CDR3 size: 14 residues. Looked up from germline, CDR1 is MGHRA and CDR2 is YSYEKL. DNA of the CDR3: TGCGCCAGCAGCCAAGGACTGAACACCGGGGAGCTGTTTTTT. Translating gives CASSQGLNTGELFF.

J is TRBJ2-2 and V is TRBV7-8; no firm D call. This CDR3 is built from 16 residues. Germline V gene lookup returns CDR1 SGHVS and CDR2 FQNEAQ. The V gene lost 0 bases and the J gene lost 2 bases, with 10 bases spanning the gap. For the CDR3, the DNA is TGTGCCAGCAGCTTAGCCGAGCTGGTAAACACCGGGGAGCTGTTTTTT. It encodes CASSLAELVNTGELFF.

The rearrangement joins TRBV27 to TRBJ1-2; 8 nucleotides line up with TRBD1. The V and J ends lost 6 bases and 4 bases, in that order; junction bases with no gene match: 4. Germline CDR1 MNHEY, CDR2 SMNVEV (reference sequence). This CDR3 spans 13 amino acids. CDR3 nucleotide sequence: TGTGCCAGCAGACCAACAGGGGGCTATGGCTACACCTTC. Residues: CASRPTGGYGYTF.

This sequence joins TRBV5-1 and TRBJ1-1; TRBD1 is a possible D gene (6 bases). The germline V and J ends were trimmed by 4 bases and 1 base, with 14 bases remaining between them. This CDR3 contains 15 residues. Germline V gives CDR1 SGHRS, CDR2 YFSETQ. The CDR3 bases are TGCGCCAGCAGCCCCGAGGGGGGGCAGAACACTGAAGCTTTCTTT. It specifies CASSPEGGQNTEAFF.

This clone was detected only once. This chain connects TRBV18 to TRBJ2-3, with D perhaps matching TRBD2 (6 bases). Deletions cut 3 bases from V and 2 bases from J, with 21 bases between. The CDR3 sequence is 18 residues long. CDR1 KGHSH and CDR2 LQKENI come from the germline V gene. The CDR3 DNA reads TGTGCCAGCTCACCGATTTCGACCGGGAGTACTAACACAGATACGCAGTATTTT. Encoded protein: CASSPISTGSTNTDTQYF.

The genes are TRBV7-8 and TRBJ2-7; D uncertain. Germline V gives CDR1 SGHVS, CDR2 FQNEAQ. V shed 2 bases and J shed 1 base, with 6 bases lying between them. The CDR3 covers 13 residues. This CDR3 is CASSLLASYEQYF. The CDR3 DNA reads TGTGCCAGCAGCTTATTGGCTTCCTACGAGCAGTACTTC.

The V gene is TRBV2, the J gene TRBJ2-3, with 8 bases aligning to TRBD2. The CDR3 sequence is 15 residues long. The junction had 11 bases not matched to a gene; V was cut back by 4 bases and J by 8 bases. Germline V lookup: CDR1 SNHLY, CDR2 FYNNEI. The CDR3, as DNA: TGTGCCAGCAGTGGTGTAGCGGGGTTGCACGGTACGCAGTATTTT. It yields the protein CASSGVAGLHGTQYF.

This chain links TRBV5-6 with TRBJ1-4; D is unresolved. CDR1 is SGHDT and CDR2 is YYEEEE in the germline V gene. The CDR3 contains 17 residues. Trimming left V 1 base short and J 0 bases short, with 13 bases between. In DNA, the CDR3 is TGTGCCAGCAGCTTGAGTCGAGTAATTGCAACTAATGAAAAACTGTTTTTT. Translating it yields CASSLSRVIATNEKLFF.

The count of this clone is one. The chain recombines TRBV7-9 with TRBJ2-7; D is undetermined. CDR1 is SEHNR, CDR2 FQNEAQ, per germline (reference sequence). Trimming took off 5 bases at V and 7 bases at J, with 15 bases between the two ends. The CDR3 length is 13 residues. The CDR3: CASSPNQPIEQYF. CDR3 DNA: TGTGCCAGCAGCCCTAACCAACCCATTGAGCAGTACTTC.

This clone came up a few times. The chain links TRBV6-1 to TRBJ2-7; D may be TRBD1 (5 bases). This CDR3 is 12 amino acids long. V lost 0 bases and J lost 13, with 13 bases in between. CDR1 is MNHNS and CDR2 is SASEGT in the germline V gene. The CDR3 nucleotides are TGTGCCAGCAGTGAAGCGCTGCAGGGAAACTACTTC. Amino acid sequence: CASSEALQGNYF.

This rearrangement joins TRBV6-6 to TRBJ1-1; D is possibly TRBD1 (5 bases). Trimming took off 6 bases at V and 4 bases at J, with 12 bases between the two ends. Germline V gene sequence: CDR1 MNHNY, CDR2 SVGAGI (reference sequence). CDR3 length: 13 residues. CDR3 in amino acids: CASSSGGGTEAFF. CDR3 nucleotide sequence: TGTGCCAGCAGCTCTGGGGGGGGCACTGAAGCTTTCTTT.

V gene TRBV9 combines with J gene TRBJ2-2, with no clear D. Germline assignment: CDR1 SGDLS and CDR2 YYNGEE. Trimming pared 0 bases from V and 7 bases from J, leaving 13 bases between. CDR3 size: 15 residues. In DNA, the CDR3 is TGTGCCAGCAGCGTAGTCGTCAGTCCAGACGGGGAGCTGTTTTTT. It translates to CASSVVVSPDGELFF.